This T cell receptor (beta chain) was profiled in a study of T cell repertoires in ileal Crohn's disease. Study outcomes and limitations: Every patient over 26.8% clonality showed endoscopic recurrence.

Germline CDR1 is MNHNS and CDR2 is SASEGT. The CDR3 spans 13 residues. With regard to this clone: Antigen specificity is unknown. Compared with germline, one end of the junction differs, possibly owing to a read error.

Described time point: neoterminal ileum biopsy at postoperative endoscopy, about 6 months after surgery. Clones were read by immunoSEQ multiplex PCR, and TCRdb kept only the in-frame ones, dropping some. The sample shows about 62,000 clones, around 90% of them seen only once. The sequence came from an adult with Crohn's disease. Material: ileal tissue. The chain is built from TRBV6-1 and TRBJ1-2; the D is unclear. CDR3 loop: CASSEGENSGYTF. DNA of the CDR3: TGTGCCAGCAGTGAAGGAGAAAACTCTGGCTACACCTTC.